The 8 T cell receptor beta chains presented below share a single source sample, sequenced in a study of OX40 agonist ivuxolimab in advanced cancers. The table came from immunoSEQ multiplex PCR; TCRdb's copy has only in-frame clones and leaves some out. The sample contains about 72,000 clones, around 91% of which appear only once. The specimen comprised CD4+ or CD8+ T cells sorted from blood, sampled in a trial of the OX40 agonist ivuxolimab. The receptors were gathered from an adult with an advanced solid tumor such as melanoma, head and neck, liver or kidney cancer.

The table lists this clone with a few counts. This chain joins TRBV27 and TRBJ1-6; D unclear. CDR1 and CDR2 (germline): MNHEY, SMNVEV (reference sequence). This CDR3 is built from 12 residues. V lost 3 bases, J lost 6 bases, and 3 bases lay in between. Here the CDR3 reads CASSFGNSPLHF. CDR3 DNA: TGTGCCAGCAGTTTCGGTAATTCACCCCTCCACTTT.

The gene calls are TRBV11-2 and TRBJ2-7; the match to TRBD1 covers 9 bases. Unmatched junction bases numbered 9, after V lost 6 bases and J lost 3 bases. The CDR3 covers 15 residues. Looked up from germline, CDR1 is SGHAT and CDR2 is FQNNGV. The CDR3 sequence: CASSLAGQGNYEQYF. The CDR3 bases are TGTGCCAGCAGTCTCGCGGGACAGGGCAACTACGAGCAGTACTTC.

The chain recombines TRBV19 with TRBJ2-7; D possibly corresponds to TRBD1 (6 bases). V was trimmed by 6 bases and J by 5 bases, leaving 17 bases between them. The CDR3 has 14 amino acids. The V gene's germline CDR1 is LNHDA and CDR2 SQIVND (reference sequence). The CDR3 bases are TGTGCCAGTAGCGCTAGGCAGGGGTACGACGAGCAGTACTTC. Residues: CASSARQGYDEQYF.

The chain couples TRBV30 to TRBJ1-2, with a tentative D call TRBD1 (5 bases). Germline lookup yields CDR1 GTSNPN and CDR2 SVGIG (reference sequence). Deletions cut 1 base from V and 3 bases from J, with 9 bases between. This CDR3 comprises 13 residues. The CDR3 is CAWSEGDHYGYTF. The CDR3 region has the DNA TGTGCCTGGAGTGAAGGGGACCACTATGGCTACACCTTC.

The chain employs TRBV2 and TRBJ1-2; no firm D call. The CDR3 consists of 12 residues. The V end lost 6 bases, the J end lost 8 bases, and 13 bases lay between the germline ends. Germline CDR1 is SNHLY and CDR2 is FYNNEI. CDR3 residues: CASSTGPSGYTF. CDR3 DNA sequence: TGTGCCAGCAGCACCGGGCCCTCGGGCTACACCTTC.

This chain links TRBV7-2 with TRBJ2-3; D uncertain. The germline V gene has CDR1 SGHTA and CDR2 FQGNSA. The ends were cut back, 6 bases at V and 5 bases at J, with 9 bases in the middle. The CDR3 covers 12 residues. CDR3 sequence reads: CASSRLLDTQYF. The CDR3, as DNA: TGTGCCAGCAGTCGACTCTTAGATACGCAGTATTTT. Variable domain in full (rest from reference TRBV7-2 and TRBJ2-3): GAGVSQSPSNKVTEKGKDVELRCDPISGHTALYWYRQSLGQGLEFLIYFQGNSAPDKSGLPSDRFSAERTGGSVSTLTIQRTQQEDSAVYLCASSRLLDTQYFGPGTRLTVL.

The rearrangement links TRBV7-3 to TRBJ2-3, with 15 bases that match TRBD2. This CDR3 comprises 19 residues. Trimming removed 2 bases from V and 0 bases from J; junction bases left unmatched: 6. Germline V CDR1 and CDR2: SGHTA, FQGTGA. DNA for the CDR3: TGTGCCAGCAGCTTACGCGGGACTAGCGGGGGGCTCAGCACAGATACGCAGTATTTT. Protein sequence: CASSLRGTSGGLSTDTQYF.

V usage is TRBV7-3 and J usage is TRBJ2-7, with 9 bases aligning to TRBD1. J gave up 1 base and V 3 bases, and 4 bases lay outside the gene matches. The CDR3 totals 15 residues. The germline V gene encodes CDR1 SGHTA and CDR2 FQGTGA. The CDR3, as DNA: TGTGCCAGCAGCTTTTCGGGACAGGGATCCTACGAGCAGTACTTC. It yields the protein CASSFSGQGSYEQYF.